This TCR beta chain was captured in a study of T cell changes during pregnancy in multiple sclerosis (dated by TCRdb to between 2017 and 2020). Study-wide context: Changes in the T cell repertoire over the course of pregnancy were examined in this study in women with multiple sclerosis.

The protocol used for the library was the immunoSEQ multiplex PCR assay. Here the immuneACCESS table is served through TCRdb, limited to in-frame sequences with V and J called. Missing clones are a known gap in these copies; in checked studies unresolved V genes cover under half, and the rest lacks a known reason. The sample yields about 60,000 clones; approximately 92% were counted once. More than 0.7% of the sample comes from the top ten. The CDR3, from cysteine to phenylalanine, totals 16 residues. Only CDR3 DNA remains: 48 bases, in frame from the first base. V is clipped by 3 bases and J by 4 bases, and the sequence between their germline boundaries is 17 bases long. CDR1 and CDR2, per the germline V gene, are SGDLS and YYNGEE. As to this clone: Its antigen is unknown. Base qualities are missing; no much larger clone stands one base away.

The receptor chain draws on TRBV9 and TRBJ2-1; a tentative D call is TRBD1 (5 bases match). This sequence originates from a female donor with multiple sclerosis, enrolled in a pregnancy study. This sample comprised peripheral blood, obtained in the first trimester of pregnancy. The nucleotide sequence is TGTGCCAGCAGCGCAGCGCAGGGCTTGGGGTACAATGAGCAGTTCTTC. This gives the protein CASSAAQGLGYNEQFF.